Included here is one T cell receptor (beta chain) sequence, with context. The target of this receptor is not known. The input lacks base qualities; no much larger clone sits a single base away. This record belongs to a study of early T cells in non-severe SARS-CoV-2 infection (dated by TCRdb to 2020 to 2022). About the investigation overall: Bulk RNA from unsorted whole blood was used for TCR sequencing, so alpha and beta chains could not be paired. General study outcomes and caveats: Matching against VDJdb was skewed toward anti-spike CD8 responses, likely underestimated virus-specific expansions, and missed private and CD4 specificities.

Library preparation was by 5' RACE. The reads were generated on a NextSeq 500. To correct for sequencing error and PCR bias, the TCR library protocol tagged individual cDNA molecules with unique molecular identifiers. TCR alpha and beta chains were both sequenced, and the abundances of alpha and beta sequences in each sample were closely correlated with each other. In the paper's pipeline: Decombinator V4 was used to annotate TCR sequences for V gene, J gene and CDR3. TCRs were defined as expanded if a significant change between any two time points was detected under a Poisson model with p below 0.0001. TCR abundances were normalised to the total number of TCRs sequenced per sample and were expressed as counts per million. VDJdb, accessed 1 November 2021, was searched for CMV, EBV and SARS-CoV-2 annotated TCRs, excluding TCRs annotated for multiple antigens. TCRdb cleaned the public reads at Q25 with fastp, built clones with MiXCR and kept in-frame beta chains. Every CDR3 protein is listed once, alongside the most common genes and DNA of its rows. The V and J calls were determined by TCRdb, not by the authors. The table for this sample lists approximately 66,000 distinct CDR3 sequences; 13% of them were counted only once. Approximately 5% of the sample is held by the ten biggest clonotypes.

A case-control design nested within a healthcare worker cohort in London, UK, was used, with weekly nasopharyngeal swab PCR tests and blood sampling performed. Between 23 and 31 March 2020, the week of the UK lockdown, healthcare workers were enrolled and then followed up weekly for as long as 16 weeks. The source of this sequence is an adult who was a healthcare worker with PCR-confirmed SARS-CoV-2 infection or an uninfected control (not recorded which). Sequenced sample: whole blood.

The bases are TGTGCCAGCAGCCCGAGTGACACGAGGGAAAAACTGTTTTTT. Translation gives CASSPSDTREKLFF. This receptor chain uses TRBV5-4 and TRBJ1-4; no D segment can be confidently identified. The CDR3 sequence holds 14 residues, the cysteine and phenylalanine included. CDR3 DNA only is kept here, 42 bases in frame from base 1. V loses 4 bases, J loses 8 bases, and the germline ends lie 15 bases apart. CDR1 and CDR2 are read off the germline V gene (reference sequence) as SGHNT and YYREEE.